The 8 T cell receptor beta chains below all came from one sample that was sequenced in a study of cytomegalovirus exposure and HLA in healthy donors. TCRdb's copy holds only in-frame clones and misses some; the assay was immunoSEQ multiplex PCR. The sample shows more than 60,000 clones, about 89% of them seen only once. Sample: PBMCs. The receptors originated from a woman aged 18-29 years in good health and CMV-seronegative.

This chain connects TRBV28 to TRBJ2-1; 12 nucleotides align to TRBD2. CDR3 length: 16 residues. Germline CDR1 reads MDHEN; CDR2 reads SYDVKM. The V gene end was trimmed by 10 bases and the J gene end by 0 bases; junction bases not matched to a gene: 7. The CDR3 region is CAIMGLAGNSYNEQFF. As DNA, the CDR3 is TGTGCCATTATGGGACTAGCGGGCAACTCCTACAATGAGCAGTTCTTC.

The V and J genes are TRBV9 and TRBJ2-7, with 9 bases lining up with TRBD2. This CDR3 is 15 amino acids long. The V gene end was trimmed by 4 bases and the J gene end by 2 bases; junction bases not matched to a gene: 7. The germline V gene encodes CDR1 SGDLS and CDR2 YYNGEE. CDR3 sequence: CASSPLAGGPYEQYF. The CDR3 DNA sequence: TGTGCCAGCAGCCCTCTTGCGGGAGGGCCCTACGAGCAGTACTTC.

V gene TRBV7-8 combines with J gene TRBJ2-3; no firm D call. The CDR3 covers 12 residues. The V end lost 6 bases, the J end lost 5 bases, and 9 bases lay between the germline ends. Germline V CDR1 and CDR2: SGHVS, FQNEAQ. The chain's CDR3 is CASSTIEDTQYF. The CDR3, as DNA: TGTGCCAGCAGTACAATTGAAGATACGCAGTATTTT.

This clone was seen only a few times. The V gene is TRBV27, the J gene TRBJ1-6; no definite D call. CDR1 is MNHEY and CDR2 is SMNVEV in the germline V gene (reference sequence). Trimming cost V 6 bases and J 5 bases, with 5 bases left between them. This CDR3 is built from 12 residues. CDR3 amino acids: CASRTNNSPLHF. The DNA for the CDR3 is TGTGCCAGCAGGACAAATAATTCACCCCTCCACTTT.

V and J are TRBV5-8 and TRBJ2-7, with D tentatively TRBD2 (5 bases). Germline CDR1 and CDR2: SGHTS and YDEGEE. V lost 2 bases and J 3 bases, leaving 6 bases between the germline ends. The CDR3 is made up of 12 amino acids. The CDR3 DNA reads as TGTGCCAGCAGCTTACGGGACTACGAGCAGTACTTC. Translating gives CASSLRDYEQYF.

V usage is TRBV5-4 and J usage is TRBJ2-3; 9 nucleotides match TRBD1. Germline lookup yields CDR1 SGHNT and CDR2 YYREEE (reference sequence). The V and J ends lost 5 bases and 5 bases, in that order; junction bases with no gene match: 9. The CDR3 covers 15 residues. CDR3 sequence: CASSRDRDGRDTQYF. Here the CDR3 DNA reads TGTGCCAGCAGTCGGGACAGGGATGGTAGAGATACGCAGTATTTT.

This chain joins TRBV29-1 and TRBJ1-4; 7 nucleotides agree with TRBD1. The V segment lost 7 bases and the J segment 2 bases; nucleotides outside the gene matches: 4. The CDR3 extends over 13 amino acids. Germline lookup yields CDR1 SQVTM and CDR2 ANQGSEA. The CDR3 DNA follows: TGCAGCGCATTGGGACAGACTAATGAAAAACTGTTTTTT. Translation gives CSALGQTNEKLFF.

About this clone itself: Other nucleotide sequences from this sample produce the same CDR3. The rearrangement uses TRBV19 and TRBJ2-5, with a possible D match to TRBD2 (5 bases). V was pared by 4 bases and J by 2 bases, with 5 bases between. The CDR3 has 12 residues. Per germline, CDR1 LNHDA and CDR2 SQIVND (reference sequence). CDR3 loop: CASSRGQETQYF. In DNA form, the CDR3 reads TGTGCCAGTAGTAGAGGGCAAGAGACCCAGTACTTC.